A selection of T cell receptor beta chains follows, all from one sample in a study of blood T cell repertoires in COVID-19. Sequencing was performed with immunoSEQ multiplex PCR; in TCRdb, only in-frame clones are kept and a portion is missing. The data contain about 120,000 clones, approximately 74% of them singletons. The sample taken for sequencing was peripheral blood. All receptors come from a man in his sixties with acute or convalescent COVID-19. Both conserved end residues are part of each CDR3. The size entry is marked missing in some rows and otherwise reads once, few, many or a size class.

clone_size	v_call	cdr3_aa
NA	TRBV19	CASSIETGNQPQHF
NA	TRBV7-3	CASSLDRPSGWNEQFF
NA	TRBV6-5	CASSPTRRGETQYF
few	TRBV10-3	CAISEWTGAFF
NA	TRBV29-1	CSGVSGINEQFF
few	TRBV12-5	CASGLILTGGIGEQYF
NA	TRBV11-2	CASSFRQGNTGELFF
few	TRBV11-2	CASSQPTGGALETQYF
once	TRBV9	CASRGGAEPQETQYF
NA	TRBV7-9	CASSSTAAIIHEQFF
NA	TRBV19	CASSPRGGSAFF
NA	TRBV6-5	CASSFATGGETQYF
NA	TRBV27	CASSGPEGTSNEQFF
NA	TRBV11-2	CASSLVGRRSSGNTIYF
NA	TRBV10-2	CASSESGLANEQYF
NA	TRBV27	CASSLLRGVGANVLTF
NA	TRBV7-3	CASSSQRQGNGAEAFF
NA	TRBV30	CAWASGRGQFF
NA	TRBV11-2	CASSPSQGAGHGYTF
NA	TRBV24-1	CATSVPSDTDTQYF
NA	TRBV27	CASRLKGTGAYGYTF
NA	TRBV27	CASSLSGTGGSLTQYF
NA	TRBV5-1	CASGGAGSYNEQFF
NA	TRBV4-1	CASSRGQGEGNQPQHF
NA	TRBV3-1/TRBV3-2	CASSPSGSNEQYF
NA	TRBV7-8	CASTPHSGGFDSTDTQYF
NA	TRBV9	CASSVWTSTDTQYF
NA	TRBV3-1/TRBV3-2	CASSPYRDRLEAFF
few	TRBV2	CASRRQGALVSEQYF
NA	TRBV7-9	CASSLAGGTYEQYF
once	TRBV11-3	CASTPEARLNTEAFF
NA	TRBV19	CASSVDTPSGANVLTF
NA	TRBV5-6	CASTLWVASGTGELFF
NA	TRBV14	CASSPSSGNYEQYF
NA	TRBV7-3	CASSPTDDQPQHF
NA	TRBV10-1	CASSDQGVNGELFF
NA	TRBV4-1	CASSQGVYEQFF
NA	TRBV24-1	CATSDWQGNSPLHF
NA	TRBV6-1	CASSELGQGGTEAFF
NA	TRBV18	CASSPPLGGSRYEQYF
NA	TRBV5-1	CASSLAGVSNEKLFF
NA	TRBV10-3	CAISDSGDGYTF
NA	TRBV30	CAWSTPRRVAGYNEQFF
NA	TRBV4-2	CASGLLAGGLGTGELFF
NA	TRBV12-5	CASGLKANVLTF